Listed below are T cell receptor beta chains from one sample, sequenced in a study of blood T cells in healthy people across ages. TCRdb reanalysed the 5' RACE reads using MiXCR and keeps one entry per CDR3 protein. The sample has 1,800,000 or so distinct CDR3 sequences, more than 35% seen once. The sample taken for sequencing was blood. These receptor sequences come from a human donor in good health. Both conserved end residues are part of each CDR3. The D gene is left open where the match is weak. Clone size is not always given. Where it is, it says once, few, many or a class for expanded clones.

TRBV5-1	TRBJ1-2	.	.	CASSLFVGEGSHYGYTF	TGCGCCAGCAGCTTGTTCGTTGGAGAGGGTAGCCACTATGGCTACACCTTC
TRBV6-2/TRBV6-3	TRBJ2-4	.	TRBD1	CASSQKQGTYGQYF	TGTGCCAGCAGTCAGAAACAGGGGACCTACGGGCAGTACTTC
TRBV10-3	TRBJ2-7	.	.	CAISEPLVSSSYEQYF	TGTGCCATCAGTGAACCACTAGTATCGTCTTCCTACGAGCAGTACTTC
TRBV10-3	TRBJ2-3	.	.	CAIRAGTSLTDTQYF	TGTGCCATCAGGGCCGGGACAAGTCTCACAGATACGCAGTATTTT
TRBV6-2/TRBV6-3	TRBJ2-5	few	.	CASSYLVYAVRETQYF	TGTGCCAGCAGTTACTTAGTGTATGCGGTTCGCGAGACCCAGTACTTC
TRBV7-9	TRBJ2-7	.	.	CASRTDKGDCYEQYF	TGTGCCAGCAGAACCGACAAGGGGGACTGCTACGAGCAGTACTTC
TRBV6-2/TRBV6-3	TRBJ2-1	few	.	CASGGVGLPYNEQFF	TGTGCCAGCGGTGGGGTGGGGTTACCCTACAATGAGCAGTTCTTC
TRBV12-3/TRBV12-4	TRBJ2-1	.	TRBD2	CASSPWTSGGYHEQFF	TGTGCCAGCAGTCCCTGGACTAGCGGGGGGTACCATGAGCAGTTCTTC
TRBV4-3	TRBJ2-3	.	TRBD2	CASSSRPGTSGNTDTQYF	TGCGCCAGCAGCTCGCGTCCCGGGACTAGCGGAAACACAGATACGCAGTATTTT
TRBV4-3	TRBJ1-2	.	.	CASSQSRRGQLYGYTF	TGCGCCAGCAGCCAAAGCCGCCGAGGACAGCTCTATGGCTACACCTTC
TRBV7-8	TRBJ2-7	few	TRBD1	CASSRTRDSVSYEQYF	TGTGCCAGCAGCCGCACCCGGGACAGCGTCTCCTACGAGCAGTACTTC
TRBV2	TRBJ1-1	few	TRBD1	CASSLVNRGDTEAFF	TGTGCCAGCAGTTTAGTAAACAGGGGGGACACTGAAGCTTTCTTT
TRBV7-6	TRBJ2-5	.	.	CASSRGKDPETQYF	TGTGCCAGCAGCCGGGGTAAAGACCCGGAGACCCAGTACTTC
TRBV10-3	TRBJ1-1	few	.	CAISESRGTEAFF	TGTGCCATCAGTGAGTCACGGGGCACTGAAGCTTTCTTT
TRBV4-1	TRBJ2-6	.	.	CASNPFGGANVLTF	TGCGCCAGCAATCCCTTCGGCGGGGCCAACGTCCTGACTTTC
TRBV7-6	TRBJ2-1	few	TRBD2	CASSSAGLVLGYNEQFF	TGTGCCAGCAGCTCGGCGGGACTAGTACTAGGGTACAATGAGCAGTTCTTC
TRBV3-1	TRBJ2-3	.	TRBD2	CASSPSGGFLDTQYF	TGTGCCAGCAGCCCAAGCGGGGGATTTTTAGATACGCAGTATTTT
TRBV2	TRBJ1-2	few	.	CASMGTGNYGYTF	TGTGCCAGCATGGGAACAGGGAACTATGGCTACACCTTC
TRBV28	TRBJ2-3	.	TRBD1	CASSRQGQLEDTQYF	TGTGCCAGCAGTCGACAGGGTCAACTGGAAGATACGCAGTATTTT
TRBV5-1	TRBJ2-1	.	TRBD1	CASSLVYRGVKLYNEQFF	TGCGCCAGCAGCTTGGTTTACAGGGGCGTAAAATTATACAATGAGCAGTTCTTC
TRBV27	TRBJ2-7	.	TRBD1	CASSFLGTGVSYEQYF	TGTGCCAGCAGTTTTTTGGGGACAGGGGTCTCCTACGAGCAGTACTTC
TRBV7-6	TRBJ2-1	few	TRBD2	CASTLAGGHFNEQFF	TGTGCCAGCACCCTAGCGGGGGGTCACTTCAATGAGCAGTTCTTC
TRBV20-1	TRBJ1-2	.	.	CSARDFRVSNYGYTF	TGCAGTGCTAGAGATTTCAGGGTGTCCAACTATGGCTACACCTTC
TRBV29-1	TRBJ2-7	.	.	CSVTRQGNYEQYF	TGCAGCGTTACCAGACAAGGGAATTACGAGCAGTACTTC
TRBV19	TRBJ1-4	few	.	CASSTSRGKLFF	TGTGCCAGTAGTACCTCCAGGGGTAAACTGTTTTTT
TRBV5-1	TRBJ2-1	.	TRBD1	CASSAGTGDNEQFF	TGCGCCAGCAGCGCCGGGACAGGGGACAATGAGCAGTTCTTC
TRBV19	TRBJ1-2	.	TRBD1	CASKDRYYGYTF	TGTGCCAGTAAGGACAGGTACTATGGCTACACCTTC
TRBV4-2	TRBJ2-1	.	TRBD2	CASSQEPAGGINEQFF	TGTGCCAGCAGCCAAGAGCCAGCGGGGGGTATAAATGAGCAGTTCTTC
TRBV4-1	TRBJ2-3	.	.	CASSQTRAGTPDTQYF	TGCGCCAGCAGCCAAACGCGTGCGGGGACCCCAGATACGCAGTATTTT
TRBV12-3/TRBV12-4	TRBJ1-2	.	.	CASSPPTALYGGYTF	TGTGCCAGCAGCCCCCCAACGGCCCTCTATGGAGGCTACACCTTC